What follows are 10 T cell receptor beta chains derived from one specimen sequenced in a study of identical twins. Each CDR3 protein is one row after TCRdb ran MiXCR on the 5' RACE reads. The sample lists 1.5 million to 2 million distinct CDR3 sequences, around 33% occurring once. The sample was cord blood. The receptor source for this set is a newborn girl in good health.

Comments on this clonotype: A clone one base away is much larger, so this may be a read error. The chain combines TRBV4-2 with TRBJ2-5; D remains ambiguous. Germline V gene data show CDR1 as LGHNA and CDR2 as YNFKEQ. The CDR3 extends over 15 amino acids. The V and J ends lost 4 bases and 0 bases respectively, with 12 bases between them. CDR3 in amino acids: CASSPRATYQETQYF. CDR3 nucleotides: TGTGCCAGCAGCCCCCGGGCGACTTACCAAGAGACCCAGTACTTC.

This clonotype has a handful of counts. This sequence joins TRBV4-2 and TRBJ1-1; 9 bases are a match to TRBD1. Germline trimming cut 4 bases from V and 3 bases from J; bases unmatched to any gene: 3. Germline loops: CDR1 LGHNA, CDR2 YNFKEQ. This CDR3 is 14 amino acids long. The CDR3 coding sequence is TGTGCCAGCAGCCGGGACAGGGTTGACACTGAAGCTTTCTTT. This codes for CASSRDRVDTEAFF.

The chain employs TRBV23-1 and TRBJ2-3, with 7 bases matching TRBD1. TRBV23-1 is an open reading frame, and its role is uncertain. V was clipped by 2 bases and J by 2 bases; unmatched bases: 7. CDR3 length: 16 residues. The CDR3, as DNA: TGCGCCAGCAGTCAAGGGCCAGGGGGAAACACAGATACGCAGTATTTT. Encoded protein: CASSQGPGGNTDTQYF.

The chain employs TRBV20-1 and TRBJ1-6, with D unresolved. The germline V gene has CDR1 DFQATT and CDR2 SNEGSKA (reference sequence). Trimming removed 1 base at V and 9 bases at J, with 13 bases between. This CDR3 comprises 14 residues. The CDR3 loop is CSARVPLKGSPLHF. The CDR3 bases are TGCAGTGCTAGAGTGCCGTTAAAGGGTTCACCCCTCCACTTT.

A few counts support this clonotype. CDR3 sequence reads: CAISDSTGTYEQYF. The CDR3 nucleotides are TGTGCCATCAGTGATTCGACAGGGACCTACGAGCAGTACTTC. V usage is TRBV10-3 and J usage is TRBJ2-7; 7 bases line up with TRBD1. The germline V gene has CDR1 ENHRY and CDR2 SYGVKD. Germline trimming cut 3 bases from V and 2 bases from J; bases unmatched to any gene: 4. The CDR3 spans 14 residues.

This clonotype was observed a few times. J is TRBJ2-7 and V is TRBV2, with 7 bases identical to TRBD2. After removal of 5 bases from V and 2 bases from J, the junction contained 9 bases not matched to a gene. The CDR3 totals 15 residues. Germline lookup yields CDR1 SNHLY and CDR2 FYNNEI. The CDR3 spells CASSPKRGLTYEQYF. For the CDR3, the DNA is TGTGCCAGCAGTCCCAAGCGGGGCCTCACCTACGAGCAGTACTTC.

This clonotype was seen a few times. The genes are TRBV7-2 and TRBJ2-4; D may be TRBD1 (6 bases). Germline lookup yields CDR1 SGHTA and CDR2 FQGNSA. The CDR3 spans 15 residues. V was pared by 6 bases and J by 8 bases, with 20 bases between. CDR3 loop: CASSPQGGGEDIQYF. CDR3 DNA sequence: TGTGCCAGCAGTCCACAAGGTGGGGGCGAGGACATTCAGTACTTC.

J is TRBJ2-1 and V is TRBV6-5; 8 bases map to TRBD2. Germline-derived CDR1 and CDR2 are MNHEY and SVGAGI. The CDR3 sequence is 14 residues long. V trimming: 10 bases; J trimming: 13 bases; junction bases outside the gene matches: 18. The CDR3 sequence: CATRGLVDVVTQFF. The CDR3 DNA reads TGTGCCACTAGGGGACTAGTCGACGTGGTGACCCAGTTCTTC.

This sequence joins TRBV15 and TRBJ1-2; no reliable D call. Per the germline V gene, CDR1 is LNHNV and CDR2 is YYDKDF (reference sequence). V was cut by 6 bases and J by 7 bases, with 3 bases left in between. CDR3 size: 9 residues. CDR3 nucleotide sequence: TGTGCCACCAGTATTGGCTACACCTTC. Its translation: CATSIGYTF.

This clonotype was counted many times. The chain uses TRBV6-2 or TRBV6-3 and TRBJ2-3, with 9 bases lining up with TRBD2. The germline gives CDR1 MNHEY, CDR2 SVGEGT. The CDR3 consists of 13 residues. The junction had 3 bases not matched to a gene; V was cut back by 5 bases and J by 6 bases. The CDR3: CASSPSGIDTQYF. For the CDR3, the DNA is TGTGCCAGCAGTCCTAGCGGGATTGATACGCAGTATTTT.